This T cell receptor beta chain appears in the sequencing data of a study of preoperative IRX-2 immunotherapy in early breast cancer. This sample's treatment: preoperative locoregional IRX-2 cytokine immunotherapy. This phase Ib study tested locoregional IRX-2 cytokine immunotherapy given before surgery. This CDR3 has 17 amino acids. The germline V gene has CDR1 SGHNT and CDR2 YENEEA. V was clipped by 4 bases and J by 3 bases; unmatched bases: 11. TCRdb's copy holds only in-frame clones and misses some; the assay was immunoSEQ multiplex PCR. This table holds about 89,000 clones, 86% found once. Specimen: tumor tissue, collected after IRX-2 immunotherapy. The V call is TRBV11-3, the J call TRBJ2-2; TRBD2 matches at 7 bases. This TCR was sampled from a human donor with breast cancer. CDR3 protein: CASSYRDYERDTGELFF. The DNA of the CDR3 is TGTGCCAGCAGCTACCGGGACTACGAGAGGGACACCGGGGAGCTGTTTTTT. The entire variable domain, with the rest obtained from reference TRBV11-3 and TRBJ2-2, is as follows: EAGVVQSPRYKIIEKKQPVAFWCNPISGHNTLYWYLQNLGQGPELLIRYENEEAVDDSQLPKDRFSAERLKGVDSTLKIQPAELGDSAVYLCASSYRDYERDTGELFFGEGSRLTVL.